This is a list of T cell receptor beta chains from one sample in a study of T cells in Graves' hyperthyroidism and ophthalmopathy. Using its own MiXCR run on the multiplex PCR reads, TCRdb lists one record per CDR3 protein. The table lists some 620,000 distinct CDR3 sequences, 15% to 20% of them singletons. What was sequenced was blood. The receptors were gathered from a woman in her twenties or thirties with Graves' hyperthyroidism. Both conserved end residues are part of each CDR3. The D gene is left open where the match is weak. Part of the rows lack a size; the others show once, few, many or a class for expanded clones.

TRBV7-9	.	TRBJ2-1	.	TGTGCCAGCAGCTTGACCGGGATAACCTACAATGAGCAGTTCTTC	CASSLTGITYNEQFF
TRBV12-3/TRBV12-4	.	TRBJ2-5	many	TGTGCCAGCAGTTTGCGAGACTCGGGGGCCCAGTACTTC	CASSLRDSGAQYF
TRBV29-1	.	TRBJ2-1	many	TGCAGCGTTGAACTCTACAATGAGCAGTTCTTC	CSVELYNEQFF
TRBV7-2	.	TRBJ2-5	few	TGTGCCAGCAGCTTAGCGGGGGCGAGGGAGACCCAGTACTTC	CASSLAGARETQYF
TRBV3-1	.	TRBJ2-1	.	TGTGCCAGCAGCCAAGGGATCTTAAACAATGAGCAGTTCTTC	CASSQGILNNEQFF
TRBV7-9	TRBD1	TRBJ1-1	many	TGTGCCAGCAGCCGCTCACAGGGGGCAACTTCTGAAGCTTTCTTT	CASSRSQGATSEAFF
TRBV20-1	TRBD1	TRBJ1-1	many	TGCAGTGCTAGAGGCTTCCAGGGGGCGACTGAAGCTTTCTTT	CSARGFQGATEAFF
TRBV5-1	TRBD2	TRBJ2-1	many	TGCGCCAGCAGCTGGGGGCGGACTAGCGGCAATGAGCAGTTCTTC	CASSWGRTSGNEQFF
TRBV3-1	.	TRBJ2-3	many	TGTGCCAGCAGCCAAGAGTGGGCAGATACGCAGTATTTT	CASSQEWADTQYF
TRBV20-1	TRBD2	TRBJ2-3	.	TGCAGTGCTAGAGTTGCGGGAGTCCCCACAGATACGCAGTATTTT	CSARVAGVPTDTQYF
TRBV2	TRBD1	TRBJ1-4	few	TGTGCCAGCAGGGGCCCCCCGGGACAGAACGAAAAACTGTTTTTT	CASRGPPGQNEKLFF
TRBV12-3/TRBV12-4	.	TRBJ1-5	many	TGTGCCAGCAGTTTCACGGATGGGCCCCAGCATTTT	CASSFTDGPQHF
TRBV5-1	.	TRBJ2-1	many	TGCGCCAGCAGCCGGGACGGAAACTCCTACAATGAGCAGTTCTTC	CASSRDGNSYNEQFF